The rows below give T cell receptor beta chains drawn from one sample of a study of shared clonotypes between healthy human individuals. The protocol was immunoSEQ multiplex PCR, while the TCRdb copy is restricted to in-frame clones and leaves out a portion. The sample includes over a million clones, roughly 75% of them seen just once. Sequenced sample: memory CD4+ T cells sorted from blood. These receptors all stem from a man aged 18 to 29 in good health. The CDR3 runs from the conserved cysteine through the conserved F or W. A D gene is named only where the DNA matches it firmly. Clone sizes are given selectively: once, few, many, or a class where the clone is expanded.

TRBD1	NA	TRBV6-4	TRBJ2-3	TGTGCCAGCAGTCGACAGGGGGGCACAGATACGCAGTATTTT	CASSRQGGTDTQYF
TRBD2	NA	TRBV7-2	TRBJ2-1	TGTGCCAGCGGGTCGGGACTAGCGGGGGTAAGTGAGCAGTTCTTC	CASGSGLAGVSEQFF
NA	once	TRBV18	TRBJ1-1	TGTGCCAGCTCACGGACGGAGAACACTGAAGCTTTCTTT	CASSRTENTEAFF
TRBD1	NA	TRBV5-1	TRBJ2-3	TGCGCCAGCAGCCCGACAGGGGCGGGGAGCACAGATACGCAGTATTTT	CASSPTGAGSTDTQYF
TRBD2	NA	TRBV7-3	TRBJ2-3	TGTGCCAGCAGCGCGGGACTAGCGGGGGGAAAAGATACGCAGTATTTT	CASSAGLAGGKDTQYF
NA	NA	TRBV5-1	TRBJ2-7	TGCGCCAGCAGCTTGGTTCTGGACAATCCCTACGAGCAGTACTTC	CASSLVLDNPYEQYF
NA	NA	TRBV6-5	TRBJ2-1	TGTGCCAGCAGTTACGGAGGAGTCTTCCCCAATGAGCAGTTCTTC	CASSYGGVFPNEQFF
NA	NA	TRBV6-6	TRBJ2-5	TGTGCCAGCAGTTACTCCAACTTACAAGAGACCCAGTACTTC	CASSYSNLQETQYF
TRBD1	NA	TRBV11-2	TRBJ2-1	TGTGCCAGCAGCCGGGACAGGGGGTACGGGAATGAGCAGTTCTTC	CASSRDRGYGNEQFF
NA	NA	TRBV7-2	TRBJ2-5	TGTGCCAGCAGCTTAGGAGGGAAACAAGAGACCCAGTACTTC	CASSLGGKQETQYF
TRBD2	NA	TRBV11-3	TRBJ2-2	TGTGCCAGCAGCTTAGTGGCGGGAGGGCCCGGGGAGCTGTTTTTT	CASSLVAGGPGELFF
NA	NA	TRBV25-1	TRBJ1-2	TGTGCCAGCAGTGAGTCGGGTCGGAGGGACTATGGCTACACCTTC	CASSESGRRDYGYTF
NA	NA	TRBV2	TRBJ2-5	TGTGCCAGCAGCCGGTGGCTGCAAGAGACCCAGTACTTC	CASSRWLQETQYF
NA	once	TRBV30	TRBJ2-4	TGTGCCTGGAGTGTGCCCGAGGTTCAGTACTTC	CAWSVPEVQYF
NA	NA	TRBV6-1	TRBJ1-3	TGTGCCAGCACCCTCGGAGGGGTCTCTGGAAACACCATATATTTT	CASTLGGVSGNTIYF
TRBD1	NA	TRBV5-1	TRBJ1-2	TGCGCCAGCAGCAGTGGACAGGGACCTTCCCTCCTAGGCTACACCTTC	CASSSGQGPSLLGYTF
NA	NA	TRBV2	TRBJ2-4	TGTGCCAGCAGCCTAACAGCTATAGCCAAAAACATTCAGTACTTC	CASSLTAIAKNIQYF
NA	NA	TRBV4-3	TRBJ1-6	TGCGCCAGCAGCCAAGATACAGGGAATTCACCCCTCCACTTT	CASSQDTGNSPLHF
NA	few	TRBV6-6	TRBJ1-1	TGTGCCAGCACTCCAGGGTGGAGGACTGAAGCTTTCTTT	CASTPGWRTEAFF
NA	few	TRBV9	TRBJ1-3	TGTGCCAGCAGCGGGGTTGAACAGTCTGGAAACACCATATATTTT	CASSGVEQSGNTIYF
NA	few	TRBV30	TRBJ1-1	TGTGCCTGGACAAGATCAGGGGTCACTGAAGCTTTCTTT	CAWTRSGVTEAFF
NA	NA	TRBV4-2	TRBJ1-6	TGTGCCAGCAGCCAGAGACCGACCCTGCAGAATTCACCCCTCCACTTT	CASSQRPTLQNSPLHF
TRBD2	NA	TRBV27	TRBJ2-7	TGTGCCAGCAGCCTGCTAGCGGGGTCCTCCTACGAGCAGTACTTC	CASSLLAGSSYEQYF
NA	NA	TRBV11-2	TRBJ2-1	TGTGCCAGCAGCTTCGCGGGATTCTCCTACAATGAGCAGTTCTTC	CASSFAGFSYNEQFF
NA	once	TRBV12-2	TRBJ1-4	TGTGCAAGCCACCAGGGCCTCCCGGCGGATGAAAAACTGTTTTTT	CASHQGLPADEKLFF
TRBD2	NA	TRBV9	TRBJ2-7	TGTGCCAGCAGCGTAACGGGGGGGCCCTACGAGCAGTACTTC	CASSVTGGPYEQYF
TRBD2	once	TRBV5-1	TRBJ2-5	TGCGCCAGCAGAACCGGGACTAGCCTAGAGACCCAGTACTTC	CASRTGTSLETQYF
TRBD1	NA	TRBV5-1	TRBJ1-6	TGCGCCAGCAGCTTGGTGGCAGGGGGGAATTCACCCCTCCACTTT	CASSLVAGGNSPLHF
NA	NA	TRBV12-5	TRBJ2-3	TGTGCTACCAGGGACCCCCAAGGAGATACGCAGTATTTT	CATRDPQGDTQYF
NA	NA	TRBV9	TRBJ2-3	TGTGCCAGCAGCGTAGGTCTGGGGGTGAGCACAGATACGCAGTATTTT	CASSVGLGVSTDTQYF
NA	NA	TRBV7-9	TRBJ1-1	TGTGCCAGCAGCTTACAGGGTCCAATACACACTGAAGCTTTCTTT	CASSLQGPIHTEAFF
NA	NA	TRBV18	TRBJ1-1	TGTGCCAGCTCACCATTGGAGGGGGACACTGAAGCTTTCTTT	CASSPLEGDTEAFF
NA	NA	TRBV2	TRBJ1-1	TGTGCCACTTCAGTGAACACTGAAGCTTTCTTT	CATSVNTEAFF
TRBD1	NA	TRBV9	TRBJ2-7	TGTGCCAGCAGCCCGGGACAGGGCGCTTCCTACGAGCAGTACTTC	CASSPGQGASYEQYF
NA	many	TRBV25-1	TRBJ2-5	TGTGCCAGCAGTGAATACGGCAGGGAAGAGACCCAGTACTTC	CASSEYGREETQYF
TRBD1	many	TRBV15	TRBJ2-5	TGTGCCACCAGCAGAGATTGGCCGGGACAGGGGAATCAAGAGACCCAGTACTTC	CATSRDWPGQGNQETQYF
NA	NA	TRBV27	TRBJ2-7	TGTGCCAGCAGTTTCGATCGACAGGCCAGGCTCTACGAGCAGTACTTC	CASSFDRQARLYEQYF
TRBD1	few	TRBV7-2	TRBJ2-7	TGTGCCAGCAGCTCGTCTCCGGGACAGACCTACGAGCAGTACTTC	CASSSSPGQTYEQYF
TRBD2	NA	TRBV11-2	TRBJ2-1	TGTGCCAGCAGCAAGTGGACGGTAGCGGGAGGGAATGAGCAGTTCTTC	CASSKWTVAGGNEQFF
NA	NA	TRBV6-5	TRBJ1-1	TGTGCCAGCAGTTACGGAACTGAAGCTTTCTTT	CASSYGTEAFF
NA	NA	TRBV4-2	TRBJ2-5	TGTGCCAGCAGCCAAGAGGAGACCCAGTACTTC	CASSQEETQYF
NA	NA	TRBV6-1	TRBJ1-5	TGTGCCAGCTGGTGGGGGCGGGATCAGCCCCAGCATTTT	CASWWGRDQPQHF